The rows below give T cell receptor beta chains drawn from one sample of a study of control samples from healthy donors and cancer patients. The repertoire was sequenced with immunoSEQ multiplex PCR; TCRdb's copy has only in-frame clones and lacks some. The table has more than 95,000 clones, around 90% seen once; the top ten hold 2% to 2.5%. The specimen was blood. These receptors all come from a woman in her 70s in good health. Both conserved end residues are part of each CDR3. D genes are given only for firm matches. The size field is filled for only some rows; it gives once, few, many or a size class.

V gene	CDR3 length	clone size	J gene	D gene	CDR3 DNA	CDR3 protein
TRBV5-1	14	.	TRBJ2-7	TRBD2	TGCGCCAGCGGCACTAGCGGGGGGGCCAACGAGCAGTACTTC	CASGTSGGANEQYF
TRBV11-3	15	.	TRBJ2-1	TRBD2	TGTGCCAGCAGCCCGGGACTAGCGGGGGGGAATGAGCAGTTCTTC	CASSPGLAGGNEQFF
TRBV9	17	.	TRBJ2-3	.	TGTGCCAGCAGCGTAGAGGGCGGGGCGGTGAGCACAGATACGCAGTATTTT	CASSVEGGAVSTDTQYF
TRBV7-9	16	few	TRBJ2-3	.	TGTGCCAGCAGCTTAGGGTTCCGCGCGGGGCTGAATACGCAGTATTTT	CASSLGFRAGLNTQYF
TRBV9	14	.	TRBJ1-6	.	TGTGCCAGCAGCGTAGGGGGAGATAATTCACCCCTCCACTTT	CASSVGGDNSPLHF
TRBV19	19	.	TRBJ1-5	TRBD1	TGTGCCAGTAGTCCCCCCCATCGCCGGACAGGGGGGAGGGATCAGCCCCAGCATTTT	CASSPPHRRTGGRDQPQHF
TRBV11-2	14	once	TRBJ1-1	TRBD1	TGTGCCAGCAGCTTAGGGACAGGCTTCACTGAAGCTTTCTTT	CASSLGTGFTEAFF
TRBV5-1	15	.	TRBJ1-1	.	TGCGCCAGCAGCTTGGAGAGGGGGGGTGCCACTGAAGCTTTCTTT	CASSLERGGATEAFF
TRBV7-9	12	.	TRBJ1-2	.	TGTGCCAGCAGCTTAGAGGCCTATGGCTACACCTTC	CASSLEAYGYTF
TRBV7-8	14	.	TRBJ1-1	.	TGTGCCAGCAGCTTAGCAGGGTCTGACACTGAAGCTTTCTTT	CASSLAGSDTEAFF
TRBV29-1	15	.	TRBJ2-2	.	TGCAGCGCCTCCCGATCTTGGGGTAGGACCGGGGAGCTGTTTTTT	CSASRSWGRTGELFF
TRBV15	15	.	TRBJ2-2	TRBD1	TGTGCCACGGGACAGGTCCTTAGCTCACTCGGGGAGCTGTTTTTT	CATGQVLSSLGELFF
TRBV5-6	13	.	TRBJ1-1	.	TGTGCCAGCAGCTTGACAGGGAACACTGAAGCTTTCTTT	CASSLTGNTEAFF
TRBV2	13	.	TRBJ1-2	.	TGTGCCAGCAGGGAAAGGGCGGCTATTGGCTACACCTTC	CASRERAAIGYTF
TRBV3-1/TRBV3-2	16	.	TRBJ2-5	TRBD2	TGTGCCAGCAGCCAAGAACGGGGACTAACCCAGGAGACCCAGTACTTC	CASSQERGLTQETQYF
TRBV6-5	14	.	TRBJ2-1	TRBD2	TGTGCCAGCCGGTTTGCGGGGGGGCGGGATGAGCAGTTCTTC	CASRFAGGRDEQFF
TRBV2	13	.	TRBJ1-4	.	TGTGCCAGCAGGGTTGCAACTAATGAAAAACTGTTTTTT	CASRVATNEKLFF
TRBV5-6	17	.	TRBJ1-1	.	TGTGCCAGCAGCTTCAGACGCAACTGGAACCTGAACACTGAAGCTTTCTTT	CASSFRRNWNLNTEAFF
TRBV18	15	.	TRBJ1-6	TRBD1	TGTGCCAGCTCACTTGACAGGGGCTACAATTCACCCCTCCACTTT	CASSLDRGYNSPLHF
TRBV11-2	14	.	TRBJ2-5	TRBD2	TGTGCCAGCAGCTTAGCGGGGGAGGGGTGGACCCAGTACTTC	CASSLAGEGWTQYF
TRBV15	13	.	TRBJ2-6	.	TGTGCCACCACCTGGGGTGGGGCCAACGTCCTGACTTTC	CATTWGGANVLTF
TRBV5-4	14	.	TRBJ1-1	TRBD1	TGTGCCAGCAGCTTGGAGGCAGGGGGCACTGAAGCTTTCTTT	CASSLEAGGTEAFF
TRBV27	17	.	TRBJ1-4	.	TGTGCCAGCAGTTCAGAGCCCCCCTTTTACCGAGGTGAAAAACTGTTTTTT	CASSSEPPFYRGEKLFF
TRBV29-1	15	.	TRBJ2-7	TRBD1	TGCAGCGTTGTAAAGGGACAGGTGGCTCCCTACGAGCAGTACTTC	CSVVKGQVAPYEQYF
TRBV12-3/TRBV12-4	12	few	TRBJ1-2	TRBD1	TGTGCCAGCCAGGGACAGCGCTATGGCTACACCTTC	CASQGQRYGYTF
TRBV21-1	10	.	TRBJ2-7	.	TGTGCCAGCAAACCGGAGGAGCAGTACTTC	CASKPEEQYF